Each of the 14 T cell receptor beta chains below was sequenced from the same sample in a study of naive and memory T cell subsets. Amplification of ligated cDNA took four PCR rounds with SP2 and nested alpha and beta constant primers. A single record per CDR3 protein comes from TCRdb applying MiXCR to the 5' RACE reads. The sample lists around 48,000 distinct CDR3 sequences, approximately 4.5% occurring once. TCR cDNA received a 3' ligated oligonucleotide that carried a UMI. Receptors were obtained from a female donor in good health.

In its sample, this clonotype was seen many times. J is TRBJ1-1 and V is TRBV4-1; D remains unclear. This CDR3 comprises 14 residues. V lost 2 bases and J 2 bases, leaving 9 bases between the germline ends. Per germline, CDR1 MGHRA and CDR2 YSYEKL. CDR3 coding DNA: TGCGCCAGCAGCCAATGGCAGAGAAACACTGAAGCTTTCTTT. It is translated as CASSQWQRNTEAFF.

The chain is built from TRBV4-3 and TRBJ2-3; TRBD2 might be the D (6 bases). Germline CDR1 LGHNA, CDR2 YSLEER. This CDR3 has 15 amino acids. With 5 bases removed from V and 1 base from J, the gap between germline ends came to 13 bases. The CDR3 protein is CASSGGTSGTDTQYF. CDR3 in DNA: TGCGCCAGCAGCGGCGGGACTTCCGGCACAGATACGCAGTATTTT.

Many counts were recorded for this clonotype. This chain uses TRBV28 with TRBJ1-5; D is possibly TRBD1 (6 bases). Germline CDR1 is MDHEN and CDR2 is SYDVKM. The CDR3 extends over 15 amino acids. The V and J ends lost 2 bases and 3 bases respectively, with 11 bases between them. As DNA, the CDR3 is TGTGCCAGCAGTTTACGCGGGGACAACAATCAGCCCCAGCATTTT. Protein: CASSLRGDNNQPQHF.

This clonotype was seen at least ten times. The CDR3 sequence is CASSIGQAYEQYF. DNA for the CDR3: TGTGCCAGCAGTATCGGACAGGCCTACGAGCAGTACTTC. The chain links TRBV28 to TRBJ2-7, with 7 bases lining up with TRBD1. This CDR3 spans 13 amino acids. Germline lookup yields CDR1 MDHEN and CDR2 SYDVKM. Trimming at V came to 5 bases and at J to 2 bases, leaving 3 bases not matched to a gene.

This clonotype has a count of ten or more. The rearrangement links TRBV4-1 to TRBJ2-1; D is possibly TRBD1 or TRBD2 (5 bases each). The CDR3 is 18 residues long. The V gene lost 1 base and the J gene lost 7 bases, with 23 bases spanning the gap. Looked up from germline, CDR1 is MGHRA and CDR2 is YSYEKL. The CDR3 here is CASSQALVGSFEGNEQFF. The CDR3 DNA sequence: TGCGCCAGCAGCCAAGCATTAGTCGGATCTTTTGAGGGGAATGAGCAGTTCTTC.

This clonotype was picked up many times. The CDR3 is CASSYSPPGTSGRTDTQYF. The CDR3 nucleotides read TGTGCCAGCAGTTACTCTCCCCCTGGGACTAGCGGGAGAACAGATACGCAGTATTTT. V and J are TRBV6-2 or TRBV6-3 and TRBJ2-3, with 14 bases matching TRBD2. CDR1 is MNHEY, CDR2 SVGEGT, per germline. The CDR3 spans 19 residues. V lost 0 bases and J lost 3; bases outside the gene matches: 8.

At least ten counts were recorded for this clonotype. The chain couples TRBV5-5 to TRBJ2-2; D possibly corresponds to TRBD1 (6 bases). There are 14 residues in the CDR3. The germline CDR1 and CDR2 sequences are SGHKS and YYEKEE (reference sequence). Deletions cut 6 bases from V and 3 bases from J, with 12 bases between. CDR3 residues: CASTPQGYTGELFF. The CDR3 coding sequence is TGTGCCAGCACCCCACAGGGTTACACCGGGGAGCTGTTTTTT.

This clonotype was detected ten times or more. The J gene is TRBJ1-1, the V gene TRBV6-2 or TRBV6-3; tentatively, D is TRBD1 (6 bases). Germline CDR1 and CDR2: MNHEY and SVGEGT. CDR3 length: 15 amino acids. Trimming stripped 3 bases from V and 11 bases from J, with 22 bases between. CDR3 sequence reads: CASSYRQEGSLSAFF. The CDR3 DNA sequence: TGTGCCAGCAGTTATCGACAGGAGGGGAGCCTTAGTGCTTTCTTT.

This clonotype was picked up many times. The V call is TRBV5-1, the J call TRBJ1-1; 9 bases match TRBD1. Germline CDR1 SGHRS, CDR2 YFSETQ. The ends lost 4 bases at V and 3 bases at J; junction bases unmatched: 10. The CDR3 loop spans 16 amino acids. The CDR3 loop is CASSAGGNRGHTEAFF. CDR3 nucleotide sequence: TGCGCCAGCAGCGCCGGAGGGAACAGGGGGCACACTGAAGCTTTCTTT.

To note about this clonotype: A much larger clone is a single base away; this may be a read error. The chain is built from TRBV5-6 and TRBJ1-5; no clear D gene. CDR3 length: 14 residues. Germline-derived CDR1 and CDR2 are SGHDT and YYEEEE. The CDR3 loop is CASSLAHINQRQHF. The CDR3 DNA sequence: TGTGCCAGCAGCTTGGCCCACATCAATCAGCGCCAGCATTTT.

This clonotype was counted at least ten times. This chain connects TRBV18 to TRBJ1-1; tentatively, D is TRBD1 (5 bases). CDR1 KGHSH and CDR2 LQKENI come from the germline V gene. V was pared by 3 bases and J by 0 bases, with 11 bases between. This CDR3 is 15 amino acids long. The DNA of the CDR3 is TGTGCCAGCTCACCCCGGGGACCTGTGAACACTGAAGCTTTCTTT. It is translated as CASSPRGPVNTEAFF.

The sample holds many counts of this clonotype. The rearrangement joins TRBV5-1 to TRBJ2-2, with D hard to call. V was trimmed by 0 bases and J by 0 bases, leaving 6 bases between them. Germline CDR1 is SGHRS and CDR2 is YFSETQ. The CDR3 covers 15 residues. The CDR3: CASSLELANTGELFF. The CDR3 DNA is TGCGCCAGCAGCTTGGAACTGGCGAACACCGGGGAGCTGTTTTTT.

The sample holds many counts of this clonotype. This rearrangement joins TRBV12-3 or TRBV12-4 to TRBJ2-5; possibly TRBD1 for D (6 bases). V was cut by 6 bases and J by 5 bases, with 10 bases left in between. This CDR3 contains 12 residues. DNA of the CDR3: TGTGCCAGCAGGCAGGGGTTGGAGACCCAGTACTTC. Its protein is CASRQGLETQYF.

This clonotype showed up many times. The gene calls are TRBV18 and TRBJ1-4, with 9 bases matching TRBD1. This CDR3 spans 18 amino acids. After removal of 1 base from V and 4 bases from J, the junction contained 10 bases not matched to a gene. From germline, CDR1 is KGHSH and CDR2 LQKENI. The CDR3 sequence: CASSPQPGQGAFNEKLFF. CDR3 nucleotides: TGTGCCAGCTCACCACAACCGGGACAGGGTGCCTTTAATGAAAAACTGTTTTTT.